This T cell receptor beta chain emerged from a study of human T cells and chemical hapten exposure. Study-level information: The scalp of each patient received a weekly diphenylcyclopropenone dose for the full roughly 24-week study.

As to time point: pre-sensitization, week 0. The treatment is: therapeutic diphenylcyclopropenone sensitization with weekly scalp DPC. The study, taken as a whole, reports: All donors were alopecia patients, so their immunity may differ from that of healthy people. Relative to controls, expanded TCRs formed significantly more large CDR3 similarity clusters.

TCRdb analysed the RACE reads with MiXCR anew, one entry per CDR3 protein. This table holds 350,000 to 450,000 distinct CDR3 sequences, 4.5% to 6% found once. This clonotype was picked up many times. Its cognate antigen is unknown. The CDR3 loop spans 15 amino acids. V gave up 0 bases and J gave up 5 bases; unmatched junction bases: 2. Germline assignment: CDR1 MNHEY and CDR2 SVGAGI. This clonotype originated in a woman aged 45-59 years with alopecia areata. Some clones in this sample may be carry-over from other donors' samples. The V call is TRBV6-5, the J call TRBJ2-2; TRBD1 matches at 8 bases. Sequences were derived from whole blood, sampled in connection with sensitization to the hapten diphenylcyclopropenone (DPC). This chain's CDR3 is CASSYSRTGTGELFF. The CDR3 nucleotides read TGTGCCAGCAGTTACTCCCGGACAGGGACCGGGGAGCTGTTTTTT.